These T cell receptor beta chains were read from a single sample in a study of cytomegalovirus exposure and HLA in healthy donors. Produced via immunoSEQ multiplex PCR; TCRdb's table is partial and in-frame only. The sample consists of about 200,000 clones, approximately 86% of them appearing once. Source material: PBMCs. These receptors were collected from a woman younger than 45 in good health and CMV-seronegative. The CDR3 runs from the conserved cysteine through the conserved F or W. D genes are given only for firm matches. Clone size is not always given. Where it is, it says once, few, many or a class for expanded clones.

j_call v_call clone_size cdr3_length d_call cdr3_nt cdr3_aa
TRBJ2-2 TRBV7-2 once 17 . TGTGCCAGCAGCTTAGATTGGGCGACAGGGAACACCGGGGAGCTGTTTTTT CASSLDWATGNTGELFF
TRBJ2-2 TRBV9 . 18 TRBD1 TGTGCCAGCAGCGTAGTTCCCGCGGGACAGGGGGCCGGCGGGGAGCTGTTTTTT CASSVVPAGQGAGGELFF
TRBJ2-2 TRBV5-4 . 17 TRBD2 TGTGCCAGCAGCTCGCCGGGGACTAGCGGGAGAACCGGGGAGCTGTTTTTT CASSSPGTSGRTGELFF
TRBJ2-5 TRBV29-1 . 14 . TGCAGCGTTGCCCTTGGAACAGGCCAAGAGACCCAGTACTTC CSVALGTGQETQYF
TRBJ2-1 TRBV4-1 once 15 TRBD2 TGCGCCAGCAGCGTTGGACTAGCGGGAAACTATGAGCAGTTCTTC CASSVGLAGNYEQFF
TRBJ2-2 TRBV7-8 few 16 TRBD1 TGTGCCAGCAGCTTCGGGACAGGGACTATGACCGGGGAGCTGTTTTTT CASSFGTGTMTGELFF
TRBJ2-6 TRBV5-8 few 15 . TGTGCCAGCAGCTTCAGGTACTCTGGGGCCAACGTCCTGACTTTC CASSFRYSGANVLTF
TRBJ2-1 TRBV4-1 . 16 TRBD2 TGCGCCAGCAGCCAACTTACTAGCGGGATCTACAATGAGCAGTTCTTC CASSQLTSGIYNEQFF
TRBJ2-6 TRBV5-1 . 18 TRBD1 TGCGCCAGCAGCTTGGTCGGACAGGGGGCACTTGGGGCCAACGTCCTGACTTTC CASSLVGQGALGANVLTF
TRBJ1-5 TRBV5-6 . 15 . TGTGCCAGCAGGAACAGATCGCAGTTATATCAGCCCCAGCATTTT CASRNRSQLYQPQHF
TRBJ1-1 TRBV29-1 once 12 TRBD1 TGCAGCGCCGGACAGGGGAACACTGAAGCTTTCTTT CSAGQGNTEAFF
TRBJ2-7 TRBV5-1 . 15 TRBD2 TGCGCCAGCAGCGCTCTAGCGGGGGGAGGAGGCGAGCAGTACTTC CASSALAGGGGEQYF
TRBJ2-7 TRBV7-7 . 14 . TGTGCTAGCAGCTTAGCAGCTGGTCCCTACGAGCAGTACTTC CASSLAAGPYEQYF
TRBJ2-1 TRBV19 . 13 . TGTGCCAGTAGCGAAACCAGGCTTGGGGAGCAGTTCTTC CASSETRLGEQFF
TRBJ2-2 TRBV5-1 few 15 . TGCGCCAGCAGCTTTGACCCACAGGGTGGCGGGGAGCTGTTTTTT CASSFDPQGGGELFF
TRBJ1-2 TRBV19 few 14 . TGTGCCAGTAGTCCCCGGGACACCGTCCCTGGCTACACCTTC CASSPRDTVPGYTF
TRBJ2-7 TRBV13 . 14 TRBD1 TGTGCCAGCAGCCTGGGACAGGTTAGGAACGAGCAGTACTTC CASSLGQVRNEQYF
TRBJ2-7 TRBV2 . 13 TRBD1 TGTGCCAGCACCCGGGACAGGGGTACCGAGCAGTACTTC CASTRDRGTEQYF
TRBJ2-7 TRBV19 . 13 TRBD1 TGTGCCAGTAGTAACAGGGGATCCTACGAGCAGTACTTC CASSNRGSYEQYF
TRBJ1-1 TRBV5-1 . 14 . TGCGCCAGCACCCGGGTGATGGGAGCCACTGAAGCTTTCTTT CASTRVMGATEAFF
TRBJ1-2 TRBV29-1 . 16 TRBD1 TGCAGCGCCGGGCTGGGGACAGGGACTTTTAACTATGGCTACACCTTC CSAGLGTGTFNYGYTF